This is a list of T cell receptor beta chains from one sample in a study of T cell responses to AZD1222 COVID-19 vaccine. Produced via immunoSEQ multiplex PCR; TCRdb's table is partial and in-frame only. The table shows just under 55,000 clones, with about 89% occurring only once. The input for sequencing was peripheral blood, taken on day 0 of AZD1222 vaccination. Receptor source: an adult in good health. Both conserved end residues are part of each CDR3. Fields, in order: V gene, D gene, CDR3 protein. A D gene is named only where the DNA matches it firmly.

v_call: TRBV5-1
d_call: TRBD2
cdr3_aa: CASSLGGLAGEGDTQYF

v_call: TRBV19
d_call: TRBD1
cdr3_aa: CASSTTGGNQPQHF

v_call: TRBV19
d_call: TRBD2
cdr3_aa: CASSSPRGSTYNEQFF

v_call: TRBV3-1/TRBV3-2
d_call: -
cdr3_aa: CASRLGNQETQYF

v_call: TRBV18
d_call: -
cdr3_aa: CASSPGIEQYF

v_call: TRBV7-6
d_call: TRBD1
cdr3_aa: CASSRGGTGVHNEQFF

v_call: TRBV5-4
d_call: TRBD2
cdr3_aa: CASSKDGLAGGYNEQFF

v_call: TRBV10-2
d_call: -
cdr3_aa: CASSEGWGRYGYTF

v_call: TRBV2
d_call: TRBD2
cdr3_aa: CASSAFGTSGSGEQFF

v_call: TRBV3-1/TRBV3-2
d_call: TRBD1
cdr3_aa: CASSQPSTGLLRPDEAFF

v_call: TRBV3-1/TRBV3-2
d_call: -
cdr3_aa: CASSQGNNYGYTF

v_call: TRBV7-2
d_call: TRBD2
cdr3_aa: CASSFVAGPSADTQYF

v_call: TRBV28
d_call: -
cdr3_aa: CASSLPTDSANYGYTF

v_call: TRBV28
d_call: -
cdr3_aa: CASSSHGKDRGTEAFF

v_call: TRBV6-5
d_call: -
cdr3_aa: CASSLYPGAPLHF

v_call: TRBV5-6
d_call: TRBD1
cdr3_aa: CASSPGQGAGGNTIYF

v_call: TRBV6-6
d_call: -
cdr3_aa: CASSSGLPNQPQHF

v_call: TRBV5-1
d_call: TRBD1
cdr3_aa: CASSLLQGARTGELFF

v_call: TRBV10-1
d_call: -
cdr3_aa: CARLRQAGSGNTIYF